The clone carrying this T cell receptor beta chain was recorded many times. Amplified TCR beta CDR3 regions came from RNA transcripts. HTBI primers drove first-round RT-PCR of the TCR CDR3. TCRdb re-derived calls from the multiplex PCR reads in MiXCR, one entry per CDR3 protein. The sample contains around 200,000 distinct CDR3 sequences, approximately 15% of which appear only once. This sample is part of a study of T cells in Graves' hyperthyroidism and ophthalmopathy. Germline V CDR1 and CDR2: LNHDA, SQIVND (reference sequence). CDR3 size: 15 residues. Trimming took 1 base from V and 3 from J; bases not matched to a gene: 3.

The receptor's source is a woman aged 50 to 65 with Graves' hyperthyroidism. Sequencing used blood. V is TRBV19 and J is TRBJ2-5, with 9 bases matching TRBD1. For the CDR3, the DNA is TGTGCCAGTAGTATAGTAGGGACAGGGAAAGAGACCCAGTACTTC. Translated: CASSIVGTGKETQYF. Using reference TRBV19 and TRBJ2-5 for the parts outside the CDR3, the full variable domain is DGGITQSPKYLFRKEGQNVTLSCEQNLNHDAMYWYRQDPGQGLRLIYYSQIVNDFQKGDIAEGYSVSREKKESFPLTVTSAQKNPTAFYLCASSIVGTGKETQYFGPGTRLLVL.